This T cell receptor beta chain originates from a study of OX40 agonist ivuxolimab in advanced cancers. Study-level background: Patients treated during dose escalation were battling hepatocellular carcinoma, melanoma, renal cell or head and neck cancer. There were three patients with partial responses, one having hepatocellular carcinoma and two cutaneous melanoma.

The repertoire was sequenced with immunoSEQ multiplex PCR; TCRdb's copy has only in-frame clones and lacks some. The sample has about 45,000 clones, just over 90% seen once. Peripheral blood came from all dose cohorts at three timepoints. With regard to this clone: Antigen unknown.

Study results and limitations: There was clonal expansion of CD4+ and CD8+ blood T cells by week 6 at 0.1 to 3.0 mg/kg.

J gave up 3 bases and V 5 bases, and 8 bases lay outside the gene matches. Germline V gene lookup returns CDR1 MDHEN and CDR2 SYDVKM. This CDR3 has 16 residues. J is TRBJ1-3 and V is TRBV28; 9 bases fit TRBD1. This receptor was identified in an adult with an advanced solid tumor such as melanoma, head and neck, liver or kidney cancer. Sequenced here: CD4+ or CD8+ T cells sorted from blood, sampled in a trial of the OX40 agonist ivuxolimab. DNA for the CDR3: TGTGCCAGCAGTCCCCAAACAGGGGGCCTTGGAAACACCATATATTTT. Translated, it gives CASSPQTGGLGNTIYF.